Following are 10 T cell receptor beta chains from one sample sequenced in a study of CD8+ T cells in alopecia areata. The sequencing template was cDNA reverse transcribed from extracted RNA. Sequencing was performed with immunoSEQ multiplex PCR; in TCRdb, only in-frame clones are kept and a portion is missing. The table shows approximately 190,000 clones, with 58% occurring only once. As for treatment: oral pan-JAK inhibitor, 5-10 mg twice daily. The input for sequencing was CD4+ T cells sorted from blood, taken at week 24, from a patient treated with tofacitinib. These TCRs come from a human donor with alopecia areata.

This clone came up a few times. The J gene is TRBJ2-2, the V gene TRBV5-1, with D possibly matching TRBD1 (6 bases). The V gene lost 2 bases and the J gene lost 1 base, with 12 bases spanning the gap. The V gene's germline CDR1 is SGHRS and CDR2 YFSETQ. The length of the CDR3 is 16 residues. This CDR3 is CASSLAGTMNTGELFF. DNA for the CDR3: TGCGCCAGCAGCTTAGCCGGGACAATGAACACCGGGGAGCTGTTTTTT.

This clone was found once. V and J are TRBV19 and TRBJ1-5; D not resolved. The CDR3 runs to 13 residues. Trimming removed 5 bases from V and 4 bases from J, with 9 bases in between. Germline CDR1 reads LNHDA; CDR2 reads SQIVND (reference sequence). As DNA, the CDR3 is TGTGCCAGTAGTCCAATCTGGAATCAGCCCCAGCATTTT. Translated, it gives CASSPIWNQPQHF.

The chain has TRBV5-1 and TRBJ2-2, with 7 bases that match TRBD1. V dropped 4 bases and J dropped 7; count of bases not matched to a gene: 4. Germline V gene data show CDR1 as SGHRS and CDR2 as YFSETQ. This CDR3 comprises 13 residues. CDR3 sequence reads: CASSLTGDGELFF. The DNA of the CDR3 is TGCGCCAGCAGCCTTACAGGGGACGGGGAGCTGTTTTTT.

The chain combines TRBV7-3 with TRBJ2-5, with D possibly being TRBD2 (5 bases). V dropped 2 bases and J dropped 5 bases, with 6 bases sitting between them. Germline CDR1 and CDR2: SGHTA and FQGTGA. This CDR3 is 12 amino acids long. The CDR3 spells CASSLQRETQYF. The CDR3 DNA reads TGTGCCAGCAGCTTACAGCGGGAGACCCAGTACTTC. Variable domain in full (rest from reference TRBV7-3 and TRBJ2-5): GAGVSQTPSNKVTEKGKYVELRCDPISGHTALYWYRQSLGQGPEFLIYFQGTGAADDSGLPNDRFFAVRPEGSVSTLKIQRTERGDSAVYLCASSLQRETQYFGPGTRLLVL.

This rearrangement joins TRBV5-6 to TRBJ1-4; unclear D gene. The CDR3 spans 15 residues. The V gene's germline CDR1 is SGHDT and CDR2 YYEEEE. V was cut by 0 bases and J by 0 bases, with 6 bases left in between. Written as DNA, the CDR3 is TGTGCCAGCAGCTTGGTTGGGACAACTAATGAAAAACTGTTTTTT. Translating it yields CASSLVGTTNEKLFF.

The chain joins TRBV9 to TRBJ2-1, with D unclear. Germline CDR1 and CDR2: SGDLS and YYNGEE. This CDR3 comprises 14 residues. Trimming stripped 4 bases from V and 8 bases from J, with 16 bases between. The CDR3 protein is CASSPQGDTYEQFF. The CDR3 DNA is TGTGCCAGCAGCCCACAAGGAGACACCTATGAGCAGTTCTTC.

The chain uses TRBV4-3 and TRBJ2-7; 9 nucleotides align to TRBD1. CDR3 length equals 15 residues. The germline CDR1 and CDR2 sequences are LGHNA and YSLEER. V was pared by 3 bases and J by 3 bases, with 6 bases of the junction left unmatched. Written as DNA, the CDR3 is TGCGCCAGCAGCCATCGGACAGGGGCAGACTACGAGCAGTACTTC. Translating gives CASSHRTGADYEQYF.

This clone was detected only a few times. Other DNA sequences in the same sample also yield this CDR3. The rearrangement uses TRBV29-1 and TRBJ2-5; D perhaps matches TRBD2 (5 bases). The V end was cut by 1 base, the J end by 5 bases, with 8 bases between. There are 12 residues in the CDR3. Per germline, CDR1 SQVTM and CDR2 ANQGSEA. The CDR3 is CSVEGTGETQYF. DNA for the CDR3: TGCAGCGTTGAAGGGACGGGGGAGACCCAGTACTTC. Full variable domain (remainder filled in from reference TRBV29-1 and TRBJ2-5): SAVISQKPSRDICQRGTSLTIQCQVDSQVTMMFWYRQQPGQSLTLIATANQGSEATYESGFVIDKFPISRPNLTFSTLTVSNMSPEDSSIYLCSVEGTGETQYFGPGTRLLVL.

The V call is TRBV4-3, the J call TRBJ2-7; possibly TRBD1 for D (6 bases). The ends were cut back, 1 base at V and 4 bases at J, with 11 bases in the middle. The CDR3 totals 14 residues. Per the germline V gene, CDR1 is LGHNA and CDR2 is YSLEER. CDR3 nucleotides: TGCGCCAGCAGCCAAGGGGCAGGGGAATACGAGCAGTACTTC. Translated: CASSQGAGEYEQYF.

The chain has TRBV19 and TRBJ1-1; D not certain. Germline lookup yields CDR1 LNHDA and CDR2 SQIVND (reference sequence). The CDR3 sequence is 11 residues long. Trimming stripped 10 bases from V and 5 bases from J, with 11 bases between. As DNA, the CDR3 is TGTGCCACACGAGACTATACTGAAGCTTTCTTT. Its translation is CATRDYTEAFF.